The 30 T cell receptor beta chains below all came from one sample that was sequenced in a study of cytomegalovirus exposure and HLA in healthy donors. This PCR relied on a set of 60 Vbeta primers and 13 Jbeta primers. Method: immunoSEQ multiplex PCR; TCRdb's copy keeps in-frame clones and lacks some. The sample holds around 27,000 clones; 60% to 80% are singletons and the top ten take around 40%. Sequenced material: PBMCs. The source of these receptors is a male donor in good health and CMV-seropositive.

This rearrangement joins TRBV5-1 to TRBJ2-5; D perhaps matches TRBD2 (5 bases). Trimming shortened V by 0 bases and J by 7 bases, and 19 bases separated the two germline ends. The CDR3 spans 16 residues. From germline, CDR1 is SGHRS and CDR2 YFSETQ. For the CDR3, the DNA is TGCGCCAGCAGCTTGGGAGTCTCTCAGACTGGAGGGACCCAGTACTTC. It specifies CASSLGVSQTGGTQYF.

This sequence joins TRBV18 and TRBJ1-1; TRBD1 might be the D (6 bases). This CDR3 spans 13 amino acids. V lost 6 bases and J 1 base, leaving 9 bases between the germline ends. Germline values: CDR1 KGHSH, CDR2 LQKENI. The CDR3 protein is CASSLGQNTEAFF. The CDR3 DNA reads TGTGCCAGCTCTCTGGGACAGAACACTGAAGCTTTCTTT.

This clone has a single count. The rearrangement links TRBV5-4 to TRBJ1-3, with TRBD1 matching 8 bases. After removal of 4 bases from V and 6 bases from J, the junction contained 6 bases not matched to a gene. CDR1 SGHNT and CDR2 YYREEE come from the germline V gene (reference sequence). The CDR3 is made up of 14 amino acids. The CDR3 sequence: CASSPGQGKNTIYF. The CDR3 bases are TGTGCCAGCAGCCCTGGACAGGGAAAAAACACCATATATTTT.

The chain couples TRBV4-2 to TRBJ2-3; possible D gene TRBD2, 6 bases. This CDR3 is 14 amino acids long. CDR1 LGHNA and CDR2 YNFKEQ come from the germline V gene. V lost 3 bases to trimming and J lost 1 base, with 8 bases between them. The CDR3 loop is CASSQPGGTDTQYF. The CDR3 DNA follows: TGTGCCAGCAGCCAGCCGGGGGGCACAGATACGCAGTATTTT.

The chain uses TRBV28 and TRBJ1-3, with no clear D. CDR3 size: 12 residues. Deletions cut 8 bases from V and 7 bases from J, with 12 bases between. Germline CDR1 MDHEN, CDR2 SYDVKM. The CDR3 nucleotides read TGTGCCAGCCGGAGTGCCCGGAACACCATATATTTT. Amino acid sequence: CASRSARNTIYF.

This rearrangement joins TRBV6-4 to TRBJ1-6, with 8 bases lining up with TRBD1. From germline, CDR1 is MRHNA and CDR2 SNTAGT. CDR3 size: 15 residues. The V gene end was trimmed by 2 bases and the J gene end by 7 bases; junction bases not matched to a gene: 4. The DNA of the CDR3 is TGTGCCAGCAGTGACGGACAGGGAGCGAATTCACCCCTCCACTTT. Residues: CASSDGQGANSPLHF.

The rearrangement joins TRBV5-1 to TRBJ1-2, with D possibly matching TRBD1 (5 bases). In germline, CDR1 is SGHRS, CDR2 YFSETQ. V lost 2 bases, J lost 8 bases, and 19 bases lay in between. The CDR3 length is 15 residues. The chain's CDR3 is CASSLAGQGGVGYTF. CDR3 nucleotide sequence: TGCGCCAGCAGCTTAGCAGGGCAGGGAGGGGTCGGCTACACCTTC.

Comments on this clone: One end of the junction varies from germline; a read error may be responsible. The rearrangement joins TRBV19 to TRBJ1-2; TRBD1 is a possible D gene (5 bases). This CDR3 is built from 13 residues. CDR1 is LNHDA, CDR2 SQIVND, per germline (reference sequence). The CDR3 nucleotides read TGTGACAGCGCCTTGGGGGGGAACTATGGCTCCACCTTC. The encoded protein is CDSALGGNYGSTF. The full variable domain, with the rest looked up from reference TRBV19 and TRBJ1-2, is DGGITQSPKYLFRKEGQNVTLSCEQNLNHDAMYWYRQDPGQGLRLIYYSQIVNDFQKGDIAEGYSVSREKKESFPLTVTSAQKNPTAFYLCDSALGGNYGSTFGSGTRLTVV.

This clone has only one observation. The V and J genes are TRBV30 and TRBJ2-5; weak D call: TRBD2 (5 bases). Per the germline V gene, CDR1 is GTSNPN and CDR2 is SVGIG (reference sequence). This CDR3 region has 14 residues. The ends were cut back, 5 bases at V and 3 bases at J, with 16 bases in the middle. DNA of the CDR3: TGTGCCTGGGGGGTAGGTGGGAGTAAAGAGACCCAGTACTTC. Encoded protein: CAWGVGGSKETQYF.

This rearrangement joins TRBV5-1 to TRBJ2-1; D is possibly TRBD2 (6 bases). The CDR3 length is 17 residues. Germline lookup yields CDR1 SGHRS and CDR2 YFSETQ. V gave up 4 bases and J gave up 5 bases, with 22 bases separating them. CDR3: CASSLRRSAAGNNEQFF. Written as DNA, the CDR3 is TGCGCCAGCAGCCTACGACGATCCGCCGCGGGGAACAATGAGCAGTTCTTC.

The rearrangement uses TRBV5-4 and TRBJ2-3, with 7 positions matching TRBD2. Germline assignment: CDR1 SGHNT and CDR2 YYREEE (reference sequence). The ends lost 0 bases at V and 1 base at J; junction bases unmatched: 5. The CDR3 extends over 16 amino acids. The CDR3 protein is CASSLVPGGGTDTQYF. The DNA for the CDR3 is TGTGCCAGCAGCTTGGTTCCGGGGGGAGGCACAGATACGCAGTATTTT. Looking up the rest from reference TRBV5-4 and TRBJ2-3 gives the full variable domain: ETGVTQSPTHLIKTRGQQVTLRCSSQSGHNTVSWYQQALGQGPQFIFQYYREEENGRGNFPPRFSGLQFPNYSSELNVNALELDDSALYLCASSLVPGGGTDTQYFGPGTRLTVL.

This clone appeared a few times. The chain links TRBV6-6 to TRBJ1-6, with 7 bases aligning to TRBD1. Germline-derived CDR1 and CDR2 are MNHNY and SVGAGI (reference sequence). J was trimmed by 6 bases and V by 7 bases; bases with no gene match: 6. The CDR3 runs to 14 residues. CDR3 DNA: TGTGCCAGCAAGCCCGGGACAGTTAATTCACCCCTCCACTTT. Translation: CASKPGTVNSPLHF.

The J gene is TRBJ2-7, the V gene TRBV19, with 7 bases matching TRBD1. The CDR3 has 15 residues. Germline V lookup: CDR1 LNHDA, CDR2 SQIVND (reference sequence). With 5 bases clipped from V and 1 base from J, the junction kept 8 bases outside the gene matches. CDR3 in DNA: TGTGCCAGTAGTGCCTGGGACAGCCGATCCTACGAGCAGTACTTC. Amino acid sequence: CASSAWDSRSYEQYF.

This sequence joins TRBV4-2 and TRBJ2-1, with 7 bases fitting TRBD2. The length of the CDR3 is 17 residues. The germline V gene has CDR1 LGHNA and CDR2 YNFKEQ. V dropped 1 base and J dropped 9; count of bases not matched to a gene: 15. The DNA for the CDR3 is TGTGCCAGCAGCCAAGTAAGGGGAGGGCGACCGTCCTCTGAGCAGTTCTTC. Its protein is CASSQVRGGRPSSEQFF.

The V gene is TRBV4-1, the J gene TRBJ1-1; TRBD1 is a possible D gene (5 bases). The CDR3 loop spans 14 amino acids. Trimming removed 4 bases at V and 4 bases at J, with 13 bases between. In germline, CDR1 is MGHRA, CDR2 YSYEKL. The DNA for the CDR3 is TGCGCCAGCAGCCTCCGGGGGGGTAGCACTGAAGCTTTCTTT. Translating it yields CASSLRGGSTEAFF.

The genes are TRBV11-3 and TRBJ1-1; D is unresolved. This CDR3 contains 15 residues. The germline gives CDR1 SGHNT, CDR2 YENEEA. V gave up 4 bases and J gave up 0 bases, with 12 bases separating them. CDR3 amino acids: CASSSRGGVNTEAFF. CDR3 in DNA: TGTGCCAGCAGCTCACGAGGCGGAGTGAACACTGAAGCTTTCTTT. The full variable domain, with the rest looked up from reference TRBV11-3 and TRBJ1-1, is EAGVVQSPRYKIIEKKQPVAFWCNPISGHNTLYWYLQNLGQGPELLIRYENEEAVDDSQLPKDRFSAERLKGVDSTLKIQPAELGDSAVYLCASSSRGGVNTEAFFGQGTRLTVV.

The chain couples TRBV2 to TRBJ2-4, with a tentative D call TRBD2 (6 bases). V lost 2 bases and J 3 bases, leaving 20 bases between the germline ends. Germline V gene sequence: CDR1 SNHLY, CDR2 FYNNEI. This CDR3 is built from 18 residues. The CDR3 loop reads CASSERQGGVVGKNIQYF. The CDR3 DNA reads TGTGCCAGCAGTGAACGGCAGGGAGGAGTCGTAGGCAAAAACATTCAGTACTTC.

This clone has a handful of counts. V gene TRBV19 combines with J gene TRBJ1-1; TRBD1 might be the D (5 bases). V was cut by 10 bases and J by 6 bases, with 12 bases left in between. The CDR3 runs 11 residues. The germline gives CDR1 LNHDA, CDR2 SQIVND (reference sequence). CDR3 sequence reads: CATNSGAEAFF. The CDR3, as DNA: TGTGCCACCAACTCGGGGGCTGAAGCTTTCTTT.

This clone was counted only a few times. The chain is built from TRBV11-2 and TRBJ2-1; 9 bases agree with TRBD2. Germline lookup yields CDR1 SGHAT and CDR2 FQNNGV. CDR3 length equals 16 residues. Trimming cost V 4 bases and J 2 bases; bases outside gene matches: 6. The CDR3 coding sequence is TGTGCCAGCAGCTCCTGGAGCGGGGGGCCCTACAATGAGCAGTTCTTC. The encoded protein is CASSSWSGGPYNEQFF.

CDR3 residues: CASSYSFGGGTDTQYF. CDR3 in DNA: TGTGCCAGCAGTTACTCATTCGGTGGAGGGACAGATACGCAGTATTTT. The chain recombines TRBV6-5 with TRBJ2-3, with D perhaps TRBD2 (6 bases). Germline loops: CDR1 MNHEY, CDR2 SVGAGI. V shed 0 bases and J shed 3 bases, with 13 bases lying between them. The CDR3 has 16 residues.

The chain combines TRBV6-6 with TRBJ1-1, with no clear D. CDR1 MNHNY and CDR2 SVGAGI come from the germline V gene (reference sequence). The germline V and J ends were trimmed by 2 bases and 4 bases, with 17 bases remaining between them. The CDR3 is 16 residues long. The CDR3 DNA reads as TGTGCCAGCAGTTACCCCGGAGGCGCTCTGAGCACTGAAGCTTTCTTT. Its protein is CASSYPGGALSTEAFF.

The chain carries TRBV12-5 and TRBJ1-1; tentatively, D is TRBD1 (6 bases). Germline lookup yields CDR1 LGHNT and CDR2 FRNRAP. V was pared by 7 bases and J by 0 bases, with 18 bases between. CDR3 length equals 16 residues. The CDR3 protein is CASASGQRALNTEAFF. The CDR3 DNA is TGTGCTAGTGCTTCGGGACAAAGGGCCCTGAACACTGAAGCTTTCTTT.

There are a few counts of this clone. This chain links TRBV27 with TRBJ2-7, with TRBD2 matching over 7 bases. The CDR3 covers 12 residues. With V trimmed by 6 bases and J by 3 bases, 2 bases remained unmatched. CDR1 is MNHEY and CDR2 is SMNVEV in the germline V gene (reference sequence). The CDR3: CASRGEGYEQYF. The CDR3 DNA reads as TGTGCCAGCAGGGGGGAGGGCTACGAGCAGTACTTC.

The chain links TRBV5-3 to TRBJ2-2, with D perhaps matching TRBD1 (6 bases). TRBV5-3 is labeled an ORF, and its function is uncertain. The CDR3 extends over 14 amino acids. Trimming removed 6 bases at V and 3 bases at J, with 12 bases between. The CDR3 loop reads CARIRGSDTGELFF. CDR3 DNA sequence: TGTGCCAGAATCAGGGGATCGGACACCGGGGAGCTGTTTTTT.

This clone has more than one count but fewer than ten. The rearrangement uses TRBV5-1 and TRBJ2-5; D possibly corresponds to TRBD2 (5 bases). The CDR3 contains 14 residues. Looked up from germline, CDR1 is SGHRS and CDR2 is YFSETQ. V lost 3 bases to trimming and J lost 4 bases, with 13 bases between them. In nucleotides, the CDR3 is TGCGCCAGCAGCTCCTCCCTTAGCGTAGAGACCCAGTACTTC. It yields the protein CASSSSLSVETQYF.

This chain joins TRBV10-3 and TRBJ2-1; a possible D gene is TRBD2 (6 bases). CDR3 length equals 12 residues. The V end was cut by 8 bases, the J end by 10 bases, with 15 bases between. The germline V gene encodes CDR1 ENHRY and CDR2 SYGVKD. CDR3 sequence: CAIGAGLEEQFF. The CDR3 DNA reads TGTGCCATCGGGGCGGGACTTGAGGAGCAGTTCTTC.

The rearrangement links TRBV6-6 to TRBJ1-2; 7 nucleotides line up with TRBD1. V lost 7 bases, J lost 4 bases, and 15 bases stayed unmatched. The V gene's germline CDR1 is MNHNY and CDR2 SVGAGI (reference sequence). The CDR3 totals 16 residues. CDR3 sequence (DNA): TGTGCCAGCACCCCACGGGAGGGGGCACGGGTCTATGGCTACACCTTC. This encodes CASTPREGARVYGYTF.

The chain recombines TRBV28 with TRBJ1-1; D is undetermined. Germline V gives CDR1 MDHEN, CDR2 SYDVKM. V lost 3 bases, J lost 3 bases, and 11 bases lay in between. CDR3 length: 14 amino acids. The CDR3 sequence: CASSFGGPDTEAFF. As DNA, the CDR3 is TGTGCCAGCAGTTTTGGCGGCCCGGACACTGAAGCTTTCTTT.

CDR3 nucleotides: TGTGCCAGCAGGGCAGGGGGCGCGGAGCCCCAGCATTTT. The encoded protein is CASRAGGAEPQHF. The chain carries TRBV25-1 and TRBJ1-5; 8 bases line up with TRBD1. With 6 bases clipped from V and 8 bases from J, the junction kept 6 bases outside the gene matches. Germline loops: CDR1 MGHDK, CDR2 SYGVNS. CDR3 length equals 13 residues.

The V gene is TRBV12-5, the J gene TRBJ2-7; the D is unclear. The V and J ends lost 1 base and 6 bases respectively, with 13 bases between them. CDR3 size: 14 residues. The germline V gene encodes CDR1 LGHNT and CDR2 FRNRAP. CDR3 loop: CASGLDSLLREQYF. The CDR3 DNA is TGTGCTAGTGGTTTGGACTCCCTACTACGCGAGCAGTACTTC.